This TCR beta chain was captured in a study of blood T cell repertoires in COVID-19 (TCRdb year 2020). About the investigation overall: Samples covering the acute and convalescent phases of COVID-19 were provided by collaborators in the United States, Italy and Spain. Where available, HLA class I and class II types were taken from metadata supplied by the sample provider and were not determined by assay-based typing. The repertoires were made available in a free public database intended to serve as a resource for research on the immune response to SARS-CoV-2. The prospective study material was composed of cDNA or gDNA derived from T cells, B-cell-depleted T cells, or PBMCs. Sample metadata almost always included a de-identified subject ID, COVID-19 status, age in years and sex. The dataset comprised deeply sampled blood TCRbeta repertoires from subjects exposed to, actively infected with, or recovered from COVID-19. The samples were drawn from two sources: the first 160 participants of the ongoing ImmuneRACE study, and fewer than 1,500 subjects contributed by 6 global collaborators.

One collaborating source in Seattle enrolled patients while the patients were actively infected and followed the patients over time throughout the course of disease. Whole blood was collected in K2EDTA tubes by collaborating institutions according to the institutions' own protocols. Collaborator samples were shipped for TCRbeta analysis as frozen whole blood, isolated PBMCs, or DNA extracted from either sample type. TCRbeta CDR3 regions were amplified from genomic DNA by means of the immunoSEQ Assay, a bias-controlled multiplex PCR. The paper's data handling went like this. Nucleated cell counts per sample were estimated from amplification of reference gene primers within the assay. To quantify the absolute abundance of each unique TCRbeta CDR3 rearrangement, sequence reads were collapsed and filtered. For each sample, productive Simpson clonality was calculated as the square root of Simpson's diversity index over productive rearrangements. TCRdb retrieved this table from immuneACCESS and kept in-frame rearrangements only. Not all clones are present; in checked studies, unresolved V genes account for under half, and no reason is known for the remainder. V and J calls and clone size are given by that table; D and trimming were obtained from the DNA. This sample has under 400,000 clones in its table, and around 87% of those were observed once. Jointly, the top ten make up 8.5% to 12% of the sample.

Measured from the cysteine to the phenylalanine, the CDR3 is 18 residues long. Just the 54-base CDR3 DNA is kept, in frame starting at base 1. Details on this clone: This receptor's antigen is unknown. No much larger clone exists at a distance of one base, and base qualities are not known.

The research as a whole found: The amount of clinical and demographic metadata varied by source and participant and was provided uncurated.

Sequencing was performed on peripheral blood. The TCR was taken from a woman between 25 and 40 years old with COVID-19, enrolled during active disease. The V gene is TRBV21-1 and the J gene is TRBJ2-3; the D call TRBD2 from the table was never checked on the DNA. TRBV21-1 is termed a pseudogene. The sequenced DNA: TGTGCCAGCAGCCCCCGGACTAGCGGGAGGGCCGTCACAGATACGCAGTATTTT. Its protein is CASSPRTSGRAVTDTQYF.